This TCR beta chain was retrieved from a study of blood T cell repertoires in COVID-19. Study-wide background: There were acute and convalescent COVID-19 samples, and they came from the United States, Italy and Spain. Nucleic acid was either cDNA or gDNA, and it came from T cells, B-cell-depleted T cells, or PBMCs.

The germline CDR1 and CDR2 sequences are SGHRS and YFSETQ. CDR3 length: 16 residues. The J segment lost 0 bases and the V segment lost 0 bases, leaving 5 bases of the junction unmatched. As handled by the study authors: It was from reference gene primer amplification that nucleated cell counts were estimated. TCRdb keeps only in-frame clones here, not all; method: immunoSEQ multiplex PCR. Clone size and the V and J calls come from that table; the DNA yielded D and trimming. The sample yields around 50,000 clones, around nine tenths seen once. The chain employs TRBV5-1 and TRBJ1-1; 7 positions match TRBD1. Sequenced: peripheral blood. The TCR sequence derives from a man aged 45 to 65 with active COVID-19. CDR3 residues: CASSLDAGGLNTEAFF. DNA for the CDR3: TGCGCCAGCAGCTTGGACGCAGGGGGGCTGAACACTGAAGCTTTCTTT.